A selection of T cell receptor beta chains follows, all from one sample in a study of cytomegalovirus exposure and HLA in healthy donors. Assay used: immunoSEQ multiplex PCR; TCRdb lists only in-frame clones, some missing. The sample yields over 150,000 clones, around 90% seen once. The sample consisted of PBMCs. These receptors came from a woman aged 18-35 years in good health and CMV-seropositive. Each CDR3 is given with its conserved first and last residue. The order of the fields is clone size, V gene, J gene, D gene, CDR3 protein, CDR3 DNA. D genes are given only for firm matches. A clone size is listed for some rows: how often the clone was seen (once, few, many), or a class if it is expanded.

clone size: -
V gene: TRBV13
J gene: TRBJ2-3
D gene: TRBD2
CDR3 protein: CASSPHPTSGARAGGPIFSDTQYF
CDR3 DNA: TGTGCCAGCAGCCCGCATCCAACTAGCGGGGCCCGAGCGGGAGGGCCAATATTCTCAGATACGCAGTATTTT

clone size: -
V gene: TRBV28
J gene: TRBJ2-3
D gene: -
CDR3 protein: CASRDSYTERQDTQYF
CDR3 DNA: TGTGCCAGCAGGGACTCCTACACGGAGCGACAAGATACGCAGTATTTT

clone size: -
V gene: TRBV2
J gene: TRBJ2-1
D gene: TRBD2
CDR3 protein: CASRKLAALGEQFF
CDR3 DNA: TGTGCCAGCAGGAAACTAGCGGCCCTCGGTGAGCAGTTCTTC

clone size: -
V gene: TRBV5-6
J gene: TRBJ2-5
D gene: TRBD2
CDR3 protein: CASSAGLAGGDETQYF
CDR3 DNA: TGTGCCAGCAGCGCGGGACTAGCGGGGGGAGATGAGACCCAGTACTTC

clone size: -
V gene: TRBV7-2
J gene: TRBJ2-1
D gene: -
CDR3 protein: CASSRGAYNEQFF
CDR3 DNA: TGTGCCAGCAGCCGCGGGGCCTACAATGAGCAGTTCTTC

clone size: -
V gene: TRBV6-1
J gene: TRBJ2-7
D gene: TRBD1
CDR3 protein: CASSVVQGAGEQYF
CDR3 DNA: TGTGCCAGCAGTGTCGTCCAGGGGGCGGGGGAGCAGTACTTC

clone size: -
V gene: TRBV6-1
J gene: TRBJ2-4
D gene: TRBD1
CDR3 protein: CASSGFLAGTGTIAKNIQYF
CDR3 DNA: TGTGCCAGCAGTGGGTTTTTGGCCGGGACAGGGACTATAGCCAAAAACATTCAGTACTTC

clone size: -
V gene: TRBV19
J gene: TRBJ1-2
D gene: -
CDR3 protein: CASSMQGGYGYTF
CDR3 DNA: TGTGCCAGTAGTATGCAGGGTGGATATGGCTACACCTTC

clone size: -
V gene: TRBV19
J gene: TRBJ2-1
D gene: -
CDR3 protein: CASSRSLGAEQFF
CDR3 DNA: TGTGCCAGTAGTAGAAGTCTGGGAGCTGAGCAGTTCTTC

clone size: -
V gene: TRBV11-2
J gene: TRBJ2-7
D gene: -
CDR3 protein: CASSFFSGYRGNEQYF
CDR3 DNA: TGTGCCAGCAGCTTTTTCTCCGGTTATCGGGGTAACGAGCAGTACTTC

clone size: -
V gene: TRBV11-2
J gene: TRBJ2-3
D gene: -
CDR3 protein: CASSLFTDTQYF
CDR3 DNA: TGTGCCAGCAGCCTATTTACAGATACGCAGTATTTT

clone size: -
V gene: TRBV19
J gene: TRBJ2-1
D gene: TRBD2
CDR3 protein: CASSIRASGGAGEQFF
CDR3 DNA: TGTGCCAGTAGTATAAGGGCTAGCGGGGGGGCCGGTGAGCAGTTCTTC

clone size: -
V gene: TRBV5-1
J gene: TRBJ1-2
D gene: -
CDR3 protein: CASSLTDHYGYTF
CDR3 DNA: TGCGCCAGCAGCTTGACTGATCACTATGGCTACACCTTC

clone size: -
V gene: TRBV5-1
J gene: TRBJ1-2
D gene: TRBD1
CDR3 protein: CASSPGTGSPKPYGYTF
CDR3 DNA: TGCGCCAGCAGCCCCGGGACAGGGAGCCCCAAACCGTATGGCTACACCTTC

clone size: -
V gene: TRBV19
J gene: TRBJ2-2
D gene: TRBD2
CDR3 protein: CASRLAGVVRAGELFF
CDR3 DNA: TGTGCCAGTAGACTAGCGGGAGTAGTCAGAGCCGGGGAGCTGTTTTTT

clone size: -
V gene: TRBV5-1
J gene: TRBJ1-2
D gene: TRBD1
CDR3 protein: CASSRTTGGAYGYTF
CDR3 DNA: TGCGCCAGCAGCAGGACGACAGGGGGCGCCTATGGCTACACCTTC

clone size: -
V gene: TRBV7-6
J gene: TRBJ2-1
D gene: -
CDR3 protein: CASSNRGNEQFF
CDR3 DNA: TGTGCCAGCAGCAATAGAGGCAATGAGCAGTTCTTC

clone size: -
V gene: TRBV6-5
J gene: TRBJ2-7
D gene: TRBD2
CDR3 protein: CASSYSGLAGDGEQYF
CDR3 DNA: TGTGCCAGCAGTTACTCCGGACTAGCGGGAGATGGGGAGCAGTACTTC

clone size: -
V gene: TRBV27
J gene: TRBJ1-1
D gene: TRBD1
CDR3 protein: CASSFRTGTEAFF
CDR3 DNA: TGTGCCAGCAGTTTCAGGACAGGTACTGAAGCTTTCTTT

clone size: -
V gene: TRBV5-1
J gene: TRBJ1-2
D gene: -
CDR3 protein: CASSLGGDLWGYTF
CDR3 DNA: TGCGCCAGCAGCTTAGGAGGGGACCTATGGGGCTACACCTTC

clone size: -
V gene: TRBV9
J gene: TRBJ1-1
D gene: -
CDR3 protein: CASSVASGDLNTEAFF
CDR3 DNA: TGTGCCAGCAGCGTAGCTTCGGGGGATCTGAACACTGAAGCTTTCTTT

clone size: -
V gene: TRBV27
J gene: TRBJ1-3
D gene: TRBD1
CDR3 protein: CASSRYGTGRDTIYF
CDR3 DNA: TGTGCCAGCAGTCGGTATGGGACAGGGAGGGACACCATATATTTT

clone size: -
V gene: TRBV10-3
J gene: TRBJ1-1
D gene: -
CDR3 protein: CAISPTDEVSEAFF
CDR3 DNA: TGTGCCATCAGTCCTACTGATGAGGTTAGTGAAGCTTTCTTT

clone size: -
V gene: TRBV27
J gene: TRBJ1-6
D gene: -
CDR3 protein: CASSSLRVYNSPLHF
CDR3 DNA: TGTGCCAGCAGCTCCCTGCGGGTCTATAATTCACCCCTCCACTTT

clone size: -
V gene: TRBV9
J gene: TRBJ2-5
D gene: -
CDR3 protein: CASSVNPQETQYF
CDR3 DNA: TGTGCCAGCAGCGTAAATCCTCAAGAGACCCAGTACTTC

clone size: -
V gene: TRBV11-2
J gene: TRBJ2-2
D gene: TRBD2
CDR3 protein: CASSSIAGGRDTGELFF
CDR3 DNA: TGTGCCAGCAGTTCCATAGCGGGGGGGCGCGACACCGGGGAGCTGTTTTTT

clone size: -
V gene: TRBV2
J gene: TRBJ2-7
D gene: TRBD1
CDR3 protein: CASSVDRPYEQYF
CDR3 DNA: TGTGCCAGCAGTGTGGACAGGCCCTACGAGCAGTACTTC

clone size: -
V gene: TRBV7-2
J gene: TRBJ1-3
D gene: -
CDR3 protein: CASSLGRTQSGNTIYF
CDR3 DNA: TGTGCCAGCAGCTTAGGGAGGACTCAATCTGGAAACACCATATATTTT

clone size: -
V gene: TRBV4-3
J gene: TRBJ1-2
D gene: -
CDR3 protein: CASSQAPGGRNGYTF
CDR3 DNA: TGCGCCAGCAGCCAAGCTCCGGGGGGACGGAATGGCTACACCTTC

clone size: -
V gene: TRBV5-1
J gene: TRBJ2-3
D gene: TRBD2
CDR3 protein: CASSTSGASTDTQYF
CDR3 DNA: TGCGCCAGCAGCACTAGCGGGGCCTCCACAGATACGCAGTATTTT

clone size: once
V gene: TRBV5-1
J gene: TRBJ2-3
D gene: TRBD2
CDR3 protein: CASSLGLAGSTDTQYF
CDR3 DNA: TGCGCCAGCAGCTTGGGACTAGCGGGGAGCACAGATACGCAGTATTTT

clone size: -
V gene: TRBV9
J gene: TRBJ2-1
D gene: TRBD2
CDR3 protein: CASSVAPSGSYNEQFF
CDR3 DNA: TGTGCCAGCAGCGTAGCTCCGAGCGGGAGCTACAATGAGCAGTTCTTC

clone size: -
V gene: TRBV7-9
J gene: TRBJ1-1
D gene: -
CDR3 protein: CASSRGGTEAFF
CDR3 DNA: TGTGCCAGCAGCCGAGGGGGCACTGAAGCTTTCTTT

clone size: -
V gene: TRBV29-1
J gene: TRBJ2-1
D gene: -
CDR3 protein: CSVELADYYNEQFF
CDR3 DNA: TGCAGCGTTGAATTAGCGGACTATTACAATGAGCAGTTCTTC

clone size: -
V gene: TRBV19
J gene: TRBJ2-3
D gene: TRBD1
CDR3 protein: CASSPGTGDTQYF
CDR3 DNA: TGTGCCAGTAGTCCCGGGACAGGAGATACGCAGTATTTT

clone size: -
V gene: TRBV5-4
J gene: TRBJ2-3
D gene: TRBD1
CDR3 protein: CASSPQGAGSTDTQYF
CDR3 DNA: TGTGCCAGCAGCCCACAGGGGGCGGGGAGCACAGATACGCAGTATTTT

clone size: -
V gene: TRBV5-1
J gene: TRBJ2-7
D gene: TRBD2
CDR3 protein: CASSSRLAGEIYEQYF
CDR3 DNA: TGCGCCAGCAGCTCCCGACTAGCGGGAGAAATCTACGAGCAGTACTTC

clone size: -
V gene: TRBV2
J gene: TRBJ2-7
D gene: -
CDR3 protein: CASSTRDTRPYEQYF
CDR3 DNA: TGTGCCAGTTCCACTCGGGACACCCGACCCTACGAGCAGTACTTC

clone size: once
V gene: TRBV18
J gene: TRBJ2-7
D gene: -
CDR3 protein: CASSPIPGYEQYF
CDR3 DNA: TGTGCCAGCTCACCGATCCCCGGCTACGAGCAGTACTTC

clone size: -
V gene: TRBV2
J gene: TRBJ2-5
D gene: -
CDR3 protein: CASRGQGETQYF
CDR3 DNA: TGTGCCAGCAGGGGGCAGGGGGAGACCCAGTACTTC

clone size: -
V gene: TRBV6-1
J gene: TRBJ1-4
D gene: -
CDR3 protein: CASRDSGLRSLFF
CDR3 DNA: TGTGCCAGCAGGGACAGTGGATTACGGTCGCTGTTTTTT

clone size: -
V gene: TRBV7-8
J gene: TRBJ1-5
D gene: -
CDR3 protein: CASSPGAGPNQPQHF
CDR3 DNA: TGTGCCAGCAGCCCCGGCGCGGGGCCCAATCAGCCCCAGCATTTT

clone size: -
V gene: TRBV9
J gene: TRBJ1-4
D gene: TRBD1
CDR3 protein: CASSVGQGANEKLFF
CDR3 DNA: TGTGCCAGCAGCGTAGGGCAGGGGGCGAATGAAAAACTGTTTTTT

clone size: -
V gene: TRBV28
J gene: TRBJ1-4
D gene: -
CDR3 protein: CASSFAGENEKLFF
CDR3 DNA: TGTGCCAGCAGTTTTGCAGGGGAAAATGAAAAACTGTTTTTT

clone size: few
V gene: TRBV19
J gene: TRBJ1-1
D gene: -
CDR3 protein: CASSMIRGTEAFF
CDR3 DNA: TGTGCCAGTAGTATGATAAGGGGCACTGAAGCTTTCTTT

clone size: once
V gene: TRBV5-1
J gene: TRBJ1-1
D gene: -
CDR3 protein: CASSPGNLNTEAFF
CDR3 DNA: TGCGCCAGCAGCCCCGGGAACCTGAACACTGAAGCTTTCTTT

clone size: -
V gene: TRBV9
J gene: TRBJ2-7
D gene: -
CDR3 protein: CASSVARSGKSYEQYF
CDR3 DNA: TGTGCCAGCAGCGTAGCTCGGAGCGGAAAATCCTACGAGCAGTACTTC

clone size: -
V gene: TRBV7-6
J gene: TRBJ2-7
D gene: -
CDR3 protein: CASSSRTGFYEQYF
CDR3 DNA: TGTGCCAGCAGCTCCCGGACTGGGTTTTACGAGCAGTACTTC

clone size: -
V gene: TRBV7-2
J gene: TRBJ1-4
D gene: TRBD1
CDR3 protein: CASSSGQGDEKLFF
CDR3 DNA: TGTGCCAGCAGCTCCGGACAGGGTGATGAAAAACTGTTTTTT

clone size: once
V gene: TRBV10-3
J gene: TRBJ2-2
D gene: TRBD1
CDR3 protein: CAISEGPQGAGELFF
CDR3 DNA: TGTGCCATCAGTGAGGGACCCCAGGGGGCCGGGGAGCTGTTTTTT

clone size: -
V gene: TRBV6-1
J gene: TRBJ2-1
D gene: TRBD1
CDR3 protein: CASSEPTGPQFF
CDR3 DNA: TGTGCCAGCAGTGAACCGACAGGGCCCCAGTTCTTC

clone size: once
V gene: TRBV6-6
J gene: TRBJ2-7
D gene: -
CDR3 protein: CASSLPRSYEQYF
CDR3 DNA: TGTGCCAGCAGTCTACCCCGATCCTACGAGCAGTACTTC